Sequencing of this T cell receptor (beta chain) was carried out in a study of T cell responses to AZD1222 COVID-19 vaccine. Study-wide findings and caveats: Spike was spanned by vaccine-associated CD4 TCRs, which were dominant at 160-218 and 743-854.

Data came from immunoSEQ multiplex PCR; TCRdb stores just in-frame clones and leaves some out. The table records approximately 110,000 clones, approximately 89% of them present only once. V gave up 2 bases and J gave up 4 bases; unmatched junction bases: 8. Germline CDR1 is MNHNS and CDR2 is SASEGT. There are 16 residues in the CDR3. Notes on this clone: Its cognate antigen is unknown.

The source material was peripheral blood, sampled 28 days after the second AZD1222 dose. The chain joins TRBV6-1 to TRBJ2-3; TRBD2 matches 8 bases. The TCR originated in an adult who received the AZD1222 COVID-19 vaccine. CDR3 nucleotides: TGTGCCAGCAGTGAACTGATGGCGGGAGGATCAGATACGCAGTATTTT. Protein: CASSELMAGGSDTQYF.